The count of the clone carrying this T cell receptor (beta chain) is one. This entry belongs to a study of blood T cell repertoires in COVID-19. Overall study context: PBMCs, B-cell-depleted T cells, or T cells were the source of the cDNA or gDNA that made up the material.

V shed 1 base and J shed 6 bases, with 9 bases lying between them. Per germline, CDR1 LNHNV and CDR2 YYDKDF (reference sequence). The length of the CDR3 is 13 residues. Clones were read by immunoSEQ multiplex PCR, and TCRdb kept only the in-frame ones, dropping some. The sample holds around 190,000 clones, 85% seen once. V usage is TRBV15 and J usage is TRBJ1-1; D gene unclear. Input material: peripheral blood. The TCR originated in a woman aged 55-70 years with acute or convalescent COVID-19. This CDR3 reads CATSRARRAEAFF. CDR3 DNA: TGTGCCACCAGCAGAGCCCGCCGGGCTGAAGCTTTCTTT.